This T cell receptor beta chain was profiled in a study of blood T cell repertoires in COVID-19. Study context: Collection of acute and convalescent COVID-19 samples took place in the United States, Italy and Spain.

In the original analysis: Amplification of reference gene primers provided the estimated nucleated cell counts. The assay was immunoSEQ multiplex PCR, and TCRdb's table has in-frame clones only and misses some. V and J calls and clone size come straight from that table; D and trimming were deduced from the DNA. The sample carries about 270,000 clones, 75% to 95% recorded once. CDR1 is MRHNA and CDR2 is SNTAGT in the germline V gene. This CDR3 spans 13 amino acids. V dropped 2 bases and J dropped 7 bases, with 8 bases sitting between them. The sequenced sample was peripheral blood. The TCR comes from a person aged 18-30 years with COVID-19, enrolled during active disease. This chain links TRBV6-4 with TRBJ2-2; possible D gene TRBD1, 6 bases. CDR3 region: CASSDRDNGELFF. The CDR3 DNA sequence: TGTGCCAGCAGTGACCGGGACAACGGGGAGCTGTTTTTT.